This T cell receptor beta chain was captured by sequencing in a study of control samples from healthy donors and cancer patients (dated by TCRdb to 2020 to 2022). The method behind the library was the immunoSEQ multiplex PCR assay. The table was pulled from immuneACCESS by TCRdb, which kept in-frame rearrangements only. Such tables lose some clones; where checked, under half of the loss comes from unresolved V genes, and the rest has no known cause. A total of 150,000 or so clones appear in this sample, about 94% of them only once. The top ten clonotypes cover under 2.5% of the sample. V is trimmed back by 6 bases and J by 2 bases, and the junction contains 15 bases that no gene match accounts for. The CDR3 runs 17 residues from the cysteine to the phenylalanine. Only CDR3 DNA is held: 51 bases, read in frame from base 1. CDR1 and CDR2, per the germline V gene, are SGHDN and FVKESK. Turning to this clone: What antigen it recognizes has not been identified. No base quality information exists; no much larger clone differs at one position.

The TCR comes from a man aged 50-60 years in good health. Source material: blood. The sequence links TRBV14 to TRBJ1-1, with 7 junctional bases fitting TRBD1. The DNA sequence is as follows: TGTGCCAGCAGGCAAACCCGATTAAGGGGGCTTAACACTGAAGCTTTCTTT. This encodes CASRQTRLRGLNTEAFF.